Below, 10 T cell receptor beta chains from the same sample are listed, as sequenced in a study of CD8 T cells in Susac syndrome. RNA in amounts of roughly 0.45 to 1 ug was reverse transcribed with random hexamers. TCRdb re-called the immunoSEQ multiplex PCR reads through MiXCR, storing one row per CDR3 protein. Among under 200,000 distinct CDR3 sequences listed, roughly 95% were seen once. Specimen: CD4+ T cells from PBMCs. Every receptor here comes from a human donor with Susac syndrome.

The rearrangement uses TRBV6-2 or TRBV6-3 and TRBJ2-6, with D tentatively TRBD1 (6 bases). This CDR3 comprises 15 residues. The V gene lost 8 bases and the J gene lost 1 base, with 12 bases spanning the gap. CDR1 is MNHEY and CDR2 is SVGEGT in the germline V gene. The DNA for the CDR3 is TGTGCCAGCGCTCCAGGACAGTCTGGGGCCAACGTCCTGACTTTC. It translates to CASAPGQSGANVLTF.

This chain links TRBV19 with TRBJ1-5, with 8 bases fitting TRBD1. V shed 3 bases, J shed 6 bases, and the junction held 10 bases outside the gene matches. Germline CDR1 reads LNHDA; CDR2 reads SQIVND (reference sequence). CDR3 length equals 16 residues. CDR3 protein: CASSMSWGQASQPQHF. As DNA, the CDR3 is TGTGCCAGTAGTATGTCATGGGGACAGGCAAGTCAGCCCCAGCATTTT. The full variable domain, rest sourced from reference TRBV19 and TRBJ1-5, is DGGITQSPKYLFRKEGQNVTLSCEQNLNHDAMYWYRQDPGQGLRLIYYSQIVNDFQKGDIAEGYSVSREKKESFPLTVTSAQKNPTAFYLCASSMSWGQASQPQHFGDGTRLSIL.

The CDR3 region is CSATDRGNYEQYV. The CDR3 bases are TGCAGTGCTACGGACAGGGGGAACTACGAGCAGTACGTC. The chain joins TRBV20-1 to TRBJ2-7; 10 positions match TRBD1. V gave up 4 bases and J gave up 3 bases; unmatched junction bases: 3. The CDR3 is made up of 13 amino acids. Germline V lookup: CDR1 DFQATT, CDR2 SNEGSKA (reference sequence).

The V and J genes are TRBV7-2 and TRBJ2-5, with D possibly TRBD1 on 6 matching bases. Per germline, CDR1 SGHTA and CDR2 FQGNSA. Trimming shortened V by 6 bases and J by 0 bases, and 14 bases separated the two germline ends. The CDR3 spans 15 residues. The CDR3 sequence is CASSKWTANQETQYF. The DNA for the CDR3 is TGTGCCAGCAGTAAATGGACAGCTAACCAAGAGACCCAGTACTTC.

The V and J genes are TRBV20-1 and TRBJ1-3; no firm D call. The V gene's germline CDR1 is DFQATT and CDR2 SNEGSKA (reference sequence). Trimming stripped 0 bases from V and 1 base from J, with 7 bases between. The CDR3 has 14 residues. CDR3 loop: CSARDAGSGNTIYF. The CDR3 coding sequence is TGCAGTGCTAGAGATGCTGGATCTGGAAACACCATATATTTT.

The chain recombines TRBV7-8 with TRBJ1-2; 8 nucleotides align to TRBD1. CDR3 length: 16 residues. The germline gives CDR1 SGHVS, CDR2 FQNEAQ. The ends lost 5 bases at V and 2 bases at J; junction bases unmatched: 10. CDR3 bases: TGTGCCAGCAGCACGCGGACGACAGGGGCGAACTATGGCTACACCTTC. Translation: CASSTRTTGANYGYTF.

V is TRBV29-1 and J is TRBJ2-5, with 9 bases that match TRBD1. This CDR3 has 14 amino acids. Germline values: CDR1 SQVTM, CDR2 ANQGSEA. Trimming at V came to 3 bases and at J to 2 bases, leaving 4 bases not matched to a gene. The CDR3 is CSVERTGVQETQYF. Written as DNA, the CDR3 is TGCAGCGTTGAGCGGACAGGGGTTCAAGAGACCCAGTACTTC.

This clonotype was seen a single time. The chain is built from TRBV6-5 and TRBJ2-2, with a tentative D call TRBD1 (6 bases). This CDR3 has 13 residues. Germline V CDR1 and CDR2: MNHEY, SVGAGI. Deletions cut 4 bases from V and 7 bases from J, with 10 bases between. CDR3 nucleotide sequence: TGTGCCAGCAGTTTTACAGGGAGCGGGGAGCTGTTTTTT. It encodes CASSFTGSGELFF.

The chain recombines TRBV20-1 with TRBJ2-3; 10 bases fit TRBD1. The trim removed 1 base at V and 4 bases at J, leaving 8 bases unmatched. Germline CDR1 is DFQATT and CDR2 is SNEGSKA (reference sequence). The CDR3 length is 16 residues. The CDR3 DNA reads as TGCAGTGCTAGAGGAGCCGGGACAGGGGCCGCAGATACGCAGTATTTT. Its translation is CSARGAGTGAADTQYF.

The genes are TRBV7-2 and TRBJ2-1, with a possible D match to TRBD1 (6 bases). Deletions cut 11 bases from V and 4 bases from J, with 12 bases between. Germline lookup yields CDR1 SGHTA and CDR2 FQGNSA. The CDR3 is 12 amino acids. CDR3 region: CAGGAKYNEQFF. The DNA for the CDR3 is TGTGCCGGGGGCGCCAAGTACAATGAGCAGTTCTTC.